Listed below are T cell receptor beta chains from one sample, sequenced in a study of persistence of HIV-infected CD4 T cells. TCRdb keeps only in-frame clones here, not all; method: immunoSEQ multiplex PCR. The sample comprises roughly 43,000 clones, roughly 90% of which are singletons, and about 0.94% rests with the top ten. Their antigens are not known. The sequencing here drew on CD4+ T cells sorted from PBMCs after 18-hour stimulation, taken from a patient who received antiretroviral therapy. These receptors came from an adult man with HIV who was CMV-seropositive. Each CDR3 is given with its conserved first and last residue. The D gene is left open where the match is weak. Where a row states a size, it is once, few, many or the class of an expanded clone; other rows omit it.

d_gene	v_gene	j_gene	abundance	CDR3nt	CDR3aa
-	TRBV6-1	TRBJ1-4	-	TGTGCCAGCAGTGAGCGACGGCCTAATGAAAAACTGTTTTTT	CASSERRPNEKLFF
-	TRBV2	TRBJ1-2	-	TGTGCCAGCAGTCGGCAGGGGCGCCCGAATGGCTACACCTTC	CASSRQGRPNGYTF
TRBD1	TRBV2	TRBJ2-1	-	TGTGCCAGCAGTTCGGACAGGGGTGGGGGAAGTGAGCAGTTCTTC	CASSSDRGGGSEQFF
-	TRBV11-2	TRBJ1-1	once	TGTGCCAGCAGCCTATCCGGGACGGTGAACACTGAAGCTTTCTTT	CASSLSGTVNTEAFF
TRBD1	TRBV4-1	TRBJ1-1	few	TGCGCCAGCAGCCAAGTTTTAGGGACAGGCGGCCCGCGGGACTTT	CASSQVLGTGGPRDF
-	TRBV12-3/TRBV12-4	TRBJ2-5	-	TGTGCCAGCAGCGTAGGCGGCACGAAGACCCAGTACTTC	CASSVGGTKTQYF
TRBD1	TRBV19	TRBJ2-7	-	TGTGTCAGTAGGCTTGGACAGGGAGTCTACGAGCAGTACTTC	CVSRLGQGVYEQYF
-	TRBV14	TRBJ2-7	-	TGTGCCAGCAGCCTAGGACCCGCCTCCTACGAGCAGTACTTC	CASSLGPASYEQYF
-	TRBV19	TRBJ2-1	few	TGTGCCAGTAACCAAATGGGCGCGGGATACAATGAGCAGTTCTTC	CASNQMGAGYNEQFF
-	TRBV18	TRBJ2-7	few	TGTGCCAGCTCACCACCGACCCCTCTCGAGCAGTACTTC	CASSPPTPLEQYF
-	TRBV19	TRBJ1-5	-	TGTGCCAGTAGTATCCGGGGGCAGGGGAATCAGCCCCAGCATTTT	CASSIRGQGNQPQHF
-	TRBV28	TRBJ1-5	-	TGTGCCAGCAGTTTAAGGCCGGGAGGTCAGCCCCAGCATTTT	CASSLRPGGQPQHF
-	TRBV29-1	TRBJ1-5	-	TGCAGCGTTGCTCGGGATAGCAATCAGCCCCAGCATTTT	CSVARDSNQPQHF
-	TRBV14	TRBJ2-3	once	TGTGCCAGCAGCCAAGATCGGGCTAGCACAGATACGCAGTATTTT	CASSQDRASTDTQYF
-	TRBV6-1	TRBJ2-7	-	TGTGCCAGCAGTGACCAGGGTTTCAAGCAGTACTTC	CASSDQGFKQYF
TRBD2	TRBV28	TRBJ2-1	-	TGTGCCAGCAGACATATCGAGCGGGGGGGCCGAAATGAGCAGTTCTTC	CASRHIERGGRNEQFF
-	TRBV19	TRBJ1-5	-	TGTGCCAGTACCGGTTACAATCAGCCCCAGCATTTT	CASTGYNQPQHF
-	TRBV15	TRBJ1-3	-	TGTGCCACCAGCAGAGATAGTGGGAAGGGAAACACCATATATTTT	CATSRDSGKGNTIYF